This T cell receptor beta chain was found in a study of T cell responses to AZD1222 COVID-19 vaccine. The protocol was immunoSEQ multiplex PCR, while the TCRdb copy is restricted to in-frame clones and leaves out a portion. The profile shows about 140,000 clones, roughly 90% of them singletons. Germline V lookup: CDR1 KGHSY, CDR2 FQNENV. V was shortened by 4 bases and J by 4 bases, with 8 bases between the two germline ends. The CDR3 covers 12 residues. The receptor was derived from an adult in good health. This rearrangement joins TRBV16 to TRBJ2-7; D gene uncertain. The sample was peripheral blood, taken on day 0 of AZD1222 vaccination. The CDR3 DNA follows: TGTGCCAGCAGCCCTCTCTTGTACGAGCAGTACTTC. Protein: CASSPLLYEQYF.